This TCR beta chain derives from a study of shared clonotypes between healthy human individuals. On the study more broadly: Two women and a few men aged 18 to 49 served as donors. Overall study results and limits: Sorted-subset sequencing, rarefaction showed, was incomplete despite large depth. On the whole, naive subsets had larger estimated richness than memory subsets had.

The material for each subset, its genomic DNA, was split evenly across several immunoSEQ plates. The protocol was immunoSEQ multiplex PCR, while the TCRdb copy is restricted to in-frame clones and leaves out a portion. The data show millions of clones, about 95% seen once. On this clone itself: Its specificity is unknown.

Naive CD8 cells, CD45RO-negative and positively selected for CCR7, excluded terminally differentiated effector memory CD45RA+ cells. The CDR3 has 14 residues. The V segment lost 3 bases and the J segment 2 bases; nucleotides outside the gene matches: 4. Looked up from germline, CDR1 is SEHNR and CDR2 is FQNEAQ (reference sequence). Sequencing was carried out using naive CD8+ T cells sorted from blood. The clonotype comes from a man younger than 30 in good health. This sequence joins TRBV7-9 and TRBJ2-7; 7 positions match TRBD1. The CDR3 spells CASSFRQGAYEQYF. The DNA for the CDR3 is TGTGCCAGCAGCTTTCGACAGGGCGCCTACGAGCAGTACTTC.